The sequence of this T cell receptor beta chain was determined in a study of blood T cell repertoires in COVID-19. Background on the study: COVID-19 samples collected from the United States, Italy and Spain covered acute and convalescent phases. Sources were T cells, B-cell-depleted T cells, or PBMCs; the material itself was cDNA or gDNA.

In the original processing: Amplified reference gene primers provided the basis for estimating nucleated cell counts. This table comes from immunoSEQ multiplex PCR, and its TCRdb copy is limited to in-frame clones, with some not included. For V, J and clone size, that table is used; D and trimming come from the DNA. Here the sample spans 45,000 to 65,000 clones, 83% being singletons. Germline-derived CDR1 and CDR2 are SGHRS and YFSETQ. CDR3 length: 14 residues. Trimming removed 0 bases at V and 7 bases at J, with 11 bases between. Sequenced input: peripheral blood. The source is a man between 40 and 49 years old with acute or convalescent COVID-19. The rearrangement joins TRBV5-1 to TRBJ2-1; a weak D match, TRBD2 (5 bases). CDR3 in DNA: TGCGCCAGCAGCTTGGTGGTAGCGATGAATGAGCAGTTCTTC. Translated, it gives CASSLVVAMNEQFF. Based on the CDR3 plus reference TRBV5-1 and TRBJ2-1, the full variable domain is KAGVTQTPRYLIKTRGQQVTLSCSPISGHRSVSWYQQTPGQGLQFLFEYFSETQRNKGNFPGRFSGRQFSNSRSEMNVSTLELGDSALYLCASSLVVAMNEQFFGPGTRLTVL.